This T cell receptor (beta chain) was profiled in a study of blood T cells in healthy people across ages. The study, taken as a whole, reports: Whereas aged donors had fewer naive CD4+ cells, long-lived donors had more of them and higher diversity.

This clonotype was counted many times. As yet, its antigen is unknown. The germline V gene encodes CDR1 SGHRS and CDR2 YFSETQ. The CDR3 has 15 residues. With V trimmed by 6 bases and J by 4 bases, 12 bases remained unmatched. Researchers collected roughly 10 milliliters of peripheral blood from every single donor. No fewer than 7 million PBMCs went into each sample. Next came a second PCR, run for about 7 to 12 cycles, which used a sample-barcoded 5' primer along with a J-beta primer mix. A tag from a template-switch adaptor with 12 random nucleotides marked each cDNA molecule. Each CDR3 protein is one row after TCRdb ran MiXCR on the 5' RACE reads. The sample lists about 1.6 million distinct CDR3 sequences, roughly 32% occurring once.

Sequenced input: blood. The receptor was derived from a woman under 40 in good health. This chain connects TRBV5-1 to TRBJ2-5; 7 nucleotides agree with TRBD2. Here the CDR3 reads CASTLLVGGGETQYF. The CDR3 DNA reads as TGCGCCAGCACCCTTCTAGTTGGCGGGGGAGAGACCCAGTACTTC.